A selection of T cell receptor beta chains follows, all from one sample in a study of T cells in Graves' hyperthyroidism and ophthalmopathy. Each CDR3 protein is one row after TCRdb ran MiXCR on the multiplex PCR reads. The sample holds about 400,000 distinct CDR3 sequences; approximately 14% are singletons and the top ten take 28%. The sample taken for sequencing was blood. The receptors were gathered from a woman between 18 and 29 years old with Graves' hyperthyroidism that later progressed to Graves' ophthalmopathy. The CDR3 runs from the conserved cysteine through the conserved F or W.

V gene,J gene,CDR3 protein
TRBV7-2,TRBJ1-2,CASSLTQIANYGYTF
TRBV29-1,TRBJ2-1,CSVEGASVDEQFF
TRBV20-1,TRBJ2-5,CSAPRVQETQYF
TRBV2,TRBJ2-3,CASSRLGTDTQCF
TRBV6-1,TRBJ2-7,CASSHSPYEQYF
TRBV5-5,TRBJ2-1,CASSLQTVYDEQFF
TRBV19,TRBJ1-1,CASSNQGVGNPEAFF
TRBV5-6,TRBJ1-2,CASSFGTLGNYGYTF
TRBV6-2/TRBV6-3,TRBJ2-1,CASSGLAGAFTYNEQFF
TRBV20-1,TRBJ1-1,CSARRGQDTEAFF
TRBV28,TRBJ2-2,CASSRDRGINTGELFF
TRBV14,TRBJ2-2,CASSQPQGAGELFF
TRBV5-1,TRBJ2-1,CASSPRQTYNEQFF
TRBV28,TRBJ2-7,CASSFGDYYEQYF
TRBV12-5,TRBJ2-3,CASGFGGETDTQYF
TRBV20-1,TRBJ1-2,CSASSTKSYGYTF
TRBV5-4,TRBJ2-5,CASSRPGTGRETQYF
TRBV5-1,TRBJ1-2,CASSLGGATWNYGYTF
TRBV3-1,TRBJ2-3,CASSQDGRLAGGDTGTDTQYF
TRBV12-3/TRBV12-4,TRBJ2-7,CASSLEAGSYEQYF
TRBV7-9,TRBJ2-5,CASSSPPQETQYF
TRBV7-9,TRBJ2-7,CASSSQLNYEQYF
TRBV13,TRBJ2-1,CASSWAYNEQFF
TRBV27,TRBJ2-5,CASSIAGGEAETQYF
TRBV24-1,TRBJ2-7,CATSDRDRPAHEQYF
TRBV18,TRBJ2-1,CASSPPRVANEQFF
TRBV5-1,TRBJ2-7,CASSQVYSGSPRSYEQYF
TRBV27,TRBJ2-5,CASSLAASGRRQETQYF
TRBV27,TRBJ2-1,CASSLINSLYNEQFF
TRBV28,TRBJ2-1,CASSPLLETGEQFF
TRBV13,TRBJ2-1,CASSLDNNEQFF
TRBV7-9,TRBJ1-1,CASSRRSEAFF
TRBV9,TRBJ2-3,CASSVDGYTDTQYF
TRBV7-9,TRBJ1-1,CASSLNSLGAEAFF
TRBV20-1,TRBJ2-1,CSARSRVNYNEQFF
TRBV2,TRBJ2-1,CASSESGAGTNEQFF
TRBV15,TRBJ2-2,CATSRDLEGLNTGELFF
TRBV28,TRBJ1-2,CASSLGASNYGYTF
TRBV28,TRBJ2-3,CASSRGQVGTNTQYF
TRBV20-1,TRBJ2-1,CSARREEQFF
TRBV4-3,TRBJ1-6,CASSQEEGARSPLHF
TRBV7-2,TRBJ2-5,CASSPTGLAQETQYF
TRBV10-3,TRBJ2-5,CATRGLVVETQYF
TRBV20-1,TRBJ2-5,CSARKSRLALKKETQYF
TRBV27,TRBJ2-2,CASSLNPDRVFTGELFF
TRBV11-2,TRBJ2-2,CASSSPSWRLNTGELFF
TRBV5-8,TRBJ2-1,CASSFRLAGNNEQFF
TRBV30,TRBJ2-1,CAWSVLSWGDEQFF
TRBV5-1,TRBJ1-1,CASSLGSGGNTEAFF
TRBV24-1,TRBJ1-2,CATSDFEYNYGYTF
TRBV5-4,TRBJ2-1,CASSSGDSAYNEQFF
TRBV7-6,TRBJ2-3,CASSPGTSGWYTDTQYF
TRBV12-3/TRBV12-4,TRBJ2-3,CASSGLRAGTSTDTQYF
TRBV9,TRBJ2-2,CASSVVSGELFF